The rows below give T cell receptor beta chains drawn from one sample of a study of metastatic and nonmetastatic thyroid tumors. TCRdb called clones again from the PCR reads with MiXCR. This sample yields under 20,000 clones, of which approximately 27% are seen a single time; roughly 22% belongs to the top ten. Sequencing was carried out using tumor tissue. All receptors derive from a female donor with papillary thyroid cancer or a benign thyroid nodule (not recorded which). Some clones in this sample may be carry-over from other donors' samples. The CDR3 runs from the conserved cysteine through the conserved F or W. D genes are given only for firm matches. The listing skips clone size in some rows; elsewhere it reads once, few, many or a size class.

NA	TRBV20-1	TRBD1	TRBJ2-3	CSAKRLGQGEVDTQYF	TGCAGTGCTAAACGCCTGGGACAGGGGGAGGTAGATACGCAGTATTTT
NA	TRBV20-1	TRBD1	TRBJ2-5	CSARTIDREIGTQYF	TGCAGTGCTAGAACCATCGACAGGGAAATAGGGACCCAGTACTTC
NA	TRBV5-4	TRBD1	TRBJ1-2	CASSPDRDYGYTF	TGTGCCAGCAGCCCGGACAGGGACTATGGCTACACCTTC
many	TRBV11-3	TRBD1	TRBJ1-1	CASSGGQPYFEAFF	TGTGCCAGCAGCGGGGGACAGCCTTACTTTGAAGCTTTCTTT
NA	TRBV2	NA	TRBJ1-2	CASNRREFYGYTF	TGTGCCAGCAACCGCAGGGAGTTCTATGGCTACACCTTC
few	TRBV6-1	NA	TRBJ1-1	CASSPRTAAEAFF	TGTGCCAGCAGCCCGAGGACAGCTGCTGAAGCTTTCTTT
NA	TRBV19	NA	TRBJ1-2	CASPRAPRGYTF	TGTGCCTCACCGAGGGCCCCCCGGGGCTACACCTTC
few	TRBV10-3	NA	TRBJ2-1	CAISESINQRGGYNEQFF	TGTGCCATAAGTGAGTCGATAAACCAGAGGGGGGGTTACAATGAGCAGTTCTTC
many	TRBV29-1	NA	TRBJ1-2	CSVEGRGGDGYTF	TGCAGCGTTGAGGGCAGGGGAGGGGATGGCTACACCTTC
few	TRBV28	TRBD1	TRBJ1-2	CASTPPGTGSYTF	TGTGCCAGCACTCCCCCCGGGACAGGAAGCTACACCTTC
many	TRBV5-5	NA	TRBJ1-4	CASSPQTDHNEKLFF	TGTGCCAGCAGCCCCCAGACAGACCATAATGAAAAACTGTTTTTT
NA	TRBV6-1	NA	TRBJ1-5	CASVHDSGHQPQHF	TGTGCCAGCGTTCACGACAGCGGACATCAGCCCCAGCATTTT